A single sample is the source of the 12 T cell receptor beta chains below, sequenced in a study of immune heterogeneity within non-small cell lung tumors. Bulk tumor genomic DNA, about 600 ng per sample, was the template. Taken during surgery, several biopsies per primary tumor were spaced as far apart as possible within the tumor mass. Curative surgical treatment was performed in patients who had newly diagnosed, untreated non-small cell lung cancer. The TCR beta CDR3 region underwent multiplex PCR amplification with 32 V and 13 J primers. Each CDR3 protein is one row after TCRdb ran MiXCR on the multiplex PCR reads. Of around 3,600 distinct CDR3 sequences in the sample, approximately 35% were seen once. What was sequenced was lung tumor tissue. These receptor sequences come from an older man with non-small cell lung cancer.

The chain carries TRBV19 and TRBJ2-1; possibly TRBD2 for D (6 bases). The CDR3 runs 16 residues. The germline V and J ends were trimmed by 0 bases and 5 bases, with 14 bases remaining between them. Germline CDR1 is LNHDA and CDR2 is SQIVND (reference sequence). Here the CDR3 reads CASSIDLGGGNNEQFF. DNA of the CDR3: TGTGCCAGTAGTATAGATTTAGGAGGCGGGAACAATGAGCAGTTCTTC.

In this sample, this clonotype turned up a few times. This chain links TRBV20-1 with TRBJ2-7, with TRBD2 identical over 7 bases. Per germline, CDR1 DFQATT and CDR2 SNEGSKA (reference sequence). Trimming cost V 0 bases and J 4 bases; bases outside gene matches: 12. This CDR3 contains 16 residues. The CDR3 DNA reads TGCAGTGCTAGAGATCGTGGGCTAGCGGAGAAATACGAGCAGTACTTC. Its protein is CSARDRGLAEKYEQYF.

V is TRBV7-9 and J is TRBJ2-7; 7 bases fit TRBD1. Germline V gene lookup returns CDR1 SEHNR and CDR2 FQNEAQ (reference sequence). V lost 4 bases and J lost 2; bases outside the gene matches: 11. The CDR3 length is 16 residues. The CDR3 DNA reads TGTGCCAGCAGCTCCACCGGGACAGCCTTTCCCTACGAGCAGTACTTC. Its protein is CASSSTGTAFPYEQYF.

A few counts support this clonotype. Here the CDR3 reads CASSPGTSGNNEQFF. The CDR3 DNA reads as TGTGCCAGCAGCCCCGGGACTAGCGGGAACAATGAGCAGTTCTTC. The chain recombines TRBV11-3 with TRBJ2-1, with 13 bases that match TRBD2. This CDR3 contains 15 residues. V dropped 5 bases and J dropped 5; count of bases not matched to a gene: 3. Germline values: CDR1 SGHNT, CDR2 YENEEA.

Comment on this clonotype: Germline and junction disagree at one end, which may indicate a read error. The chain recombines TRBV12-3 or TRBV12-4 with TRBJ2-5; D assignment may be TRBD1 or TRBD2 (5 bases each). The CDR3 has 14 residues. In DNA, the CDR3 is TGTACCAGCAGTTCTTCCGGGACCGAAGAGACCCAGTACTTC. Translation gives CTSSSSGTEETQYF.

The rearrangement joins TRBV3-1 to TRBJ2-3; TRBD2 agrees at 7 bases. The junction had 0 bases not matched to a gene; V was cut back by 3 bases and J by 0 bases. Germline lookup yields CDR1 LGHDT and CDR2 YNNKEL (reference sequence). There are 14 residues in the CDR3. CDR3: CASSHSGSTDTQYF. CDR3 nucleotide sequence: TGTGCCAGCAGCCATAGCGGGAGCACAGATACGCAGTATTTT.

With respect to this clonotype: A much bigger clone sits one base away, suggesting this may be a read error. The CDR3 sequence is CASTPTRQGEYDEQFF. As DNA, the CDR3 is TGTGCCAGCACACCAACACGACAGGGGGAATACGATGAGCAGTTCTTC. The V call is TRBV6-2 or TRBV6-3, the J call TRBJ2-1; 9 positions match TRBD1. After removal of 7 bases from V and 8 bases from J, the junction contained 15 bases not matched to a gene. There are 16 residues in the CDR3. Looked up from germline, CDR1 is MNHEY and CDR2 is SVGEGT.

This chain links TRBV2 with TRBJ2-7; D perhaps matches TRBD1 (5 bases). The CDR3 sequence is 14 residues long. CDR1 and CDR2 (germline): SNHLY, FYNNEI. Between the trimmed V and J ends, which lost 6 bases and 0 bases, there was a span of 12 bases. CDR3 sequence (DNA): TGTGCCAGCAGCCCGACAGCGCTCTCCTACGAGCAGTACTTC. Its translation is CASSPTALSYEQYF.

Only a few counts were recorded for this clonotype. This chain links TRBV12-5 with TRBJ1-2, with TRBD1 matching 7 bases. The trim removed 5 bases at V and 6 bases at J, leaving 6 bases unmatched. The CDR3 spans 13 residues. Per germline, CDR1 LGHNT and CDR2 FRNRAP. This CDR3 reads CASGTEGGDGYTF. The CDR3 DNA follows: TGTGCTAGTGGTACCGAAGGGGGCGATGGCTACACCTTC.

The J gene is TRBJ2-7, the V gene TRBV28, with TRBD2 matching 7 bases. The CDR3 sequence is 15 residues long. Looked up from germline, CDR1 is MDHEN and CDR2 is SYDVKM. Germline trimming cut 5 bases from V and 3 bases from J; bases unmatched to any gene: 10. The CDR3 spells CASSPLAGGYYEQYF. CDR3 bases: TGTGCCAGCAGTCCCTTAGCGGGTGGCTACTACGAGCAGTACTTC.

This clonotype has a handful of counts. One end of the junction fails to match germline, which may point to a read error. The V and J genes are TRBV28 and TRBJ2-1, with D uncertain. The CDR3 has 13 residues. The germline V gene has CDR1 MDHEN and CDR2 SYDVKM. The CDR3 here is CASSLRSDNEQLF. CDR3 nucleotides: TGTGCCAGCAGTTTAAGGTCCGACAATGAGCAGCTCTTC.

CDR3 DNA sequence: TGTGCCAGCAGCGTAAGGGGACTAGCGGGAGGCAGCCAAGAGACCCAGTACTTC. This gives the protein CASSVRGLAGGSQETQYF. The chain is built from TRBV9 and TRBJ2-5; TRBD2 aligns across 15 bases. The CDR3 consists of 18 residues. The V and J ends lost 1 base and 1 base, in that order; junction bases with no gene match: 5. Germline V gene sequence: CDR1 SGDLS, CDR2 YYNGEE.